This T cell receptor (beta chain) was documented in a study of cytomegalovirus exposure and HLA in healthy donors. CDR3 size: 12 residues. CDR1 is SGDLS and CDR2 is YYNGEE in the germline V gene. With 4 bases removed from V and 5 bases from J, the gap between germline ends came to 9 bases. General observations from the study: After further analysis at a later stage, under 20,000 TCR beta sequences were associated with HLA alleles at 0.05 false discovery rate. As immune exposure information, only CMV serostatus was available.

This clone has more than one count but fewer than ten. The antigen remains undetermined. PCR primers comprised 60 Vbeta and 13 Jbeta primers. Sequencing used immunoSEQ multiplex PCR; TCRdb keeps in-frame clones, though not all of them. Among some 80,000 clones, more than 50% were seen once, and the ten largest hold roughly 4.5%. The chain has TRBV9 and TRBJ1-1; possibly TRBD1 for D (5 bases). This clonotype was obtained from a male donor in good health and CMV-seropositive. Sequenced input: PBMCs. CDR3: CASSLKGTEAFF. DNA for the CDR3: TGTGCCAGCAGCCTCAAGGGGACTGAAGCTTTCTTT.